Following are 27 T cell receptor beta chains from one sample sequenced in a study of early T cells in non-severe SARS-CoV-2 infection. TCRdb reprocessed the 5' RACE reads with MiXCR, giving one entry per CDR3 protein. The repertoire holds roughly 86,000 distinct CDR3 sequences, with 5.5% to 7.5% as singletons. The specimen sequenced was whole blood. Receptors were obtained from an adult who was a healthcare worker with PCR-confirmed SARS-CoV-2 infection or an uninfected control (not recorded which).

This clonotype came up a few times. The chain joins TRBV5-4 to TRBJ2-7; either TRBD1 or TRBD2 may supply D (5 bases each). The CDR3 contains 14 residues. The V gene's germline CDR1 is SGHNT and CDR2 YYREEE (reference sequence). Trimming left V 4 bases short and J 2 bases short, with 13 bases between. The CDR3 here is CASSAGIGAYEQYF. The CDR3 nucleotides read TGTGCCAGCAGCGCAGGGATCGGGGCCTACGAGCAGTACTTC.

This clonotype has a handful of counts. The chain has TRBV7-9 and TRBJ2-3; 8 nucleotides agree with TRBD2. CDR1 SEHNR and CDR2 FQNEAQ come from the germline V gene (reference sequence). There are 18 residues in the CDR3. V shed 3 bases and J 1 base; nucleotides not matched to a gene: 12. The CDR3 region has the DNA TGTGCCAGCAGCTTGGGACTAGGCCCCCCGAGCCGCACAGATACGCAGTATTTT. This sequence encodes CASSLGLGPPSRTDTQYF.

This clonotype was picked up many times. The chain joins TRBV28 to TRBJ2-3, with a weak D call TRBD1 (7 bases). Looked up from germline, CDR1 is MDHEN and CDR2 is SYDVKM. The V end was cut by 4 bases, the J end by 0 bases, with 8 bases between. This CDR3 spans 14 amino acids. DNA of the CDR3: TGTGCCAGCAGTTCAGGGGGGAGCACAGATACGCAGTATTTT. Translating it yields CASSSGGSTDTQYF.

In this sample, this clonotype turned up many times. This rearrangement joins TRBV5-1 to TRBJ2-7, with unresolved D. The V end lost 0 bases, the J end lost 4 bases, and 8 bases lay between the germline ends. The CDR3 is 13 residues long. CDR1 is SGHRS and CDR2 is YFSETQ in the germline V gene. The CDR3 nucleotides read TGCGCCAGCAGCTTGGGTCCCCCTTACGAGCAGTACTTC. Translating it yields CASSLGPPYEQYF. The full variable domain, with the rest looked up from reference TRBV5-1 and TRBJ2-7, is KAGVTQTPRYLIKTRGQQVTLSCSPISGHRSVSWYQQTPGQGLQFLFEYFSETQRNKGNFPGRFSGRQFSNSRSEMNVSTLELGDSALYLCASSLGPPYEQYFGPGTRLTVT.

This clonotype was detected only a few times. V gene TRBV19 combines with J gene TRBJ1-4; D not certain. This CDR3 spans 13 amino acids. Germline V gene lookup returns CDR1 LNHDA and CDR2 SQIVND (reference sequence). Trimming pared 6 bases from V and 7 bases from J, leaving 12 bases between. The CDR3 coding sequence is TGTGCCAGTAGGAGGCAGGCGATTGAAAAACTGTTTTTT. Its translation: CASRRQAIEKLFF.

This clonotype was detected ten times or more. The chain is built from TRBV20-1 and TRBJ2-1; 8 bases are shared with TRBD2. V shed 5 bases and J 4 bases; nucleotides not matched to a gene: 10. The CDR3 consists of 15 residues. Germline values: CDR1 DFQATT, CDR2 SNEGSKA (reference sequence). In nucleotides, the CDR3 is TGCAGTGCTCCAACTACTAGCGGCCAATACAATGAGCAGTTCTTC. As protein: CSAPTTSGQYNEQFF.

The V gene is TRBV6-2 or TRBV6-3, the J gene TRBJ2-1, with 12 nucleotides matching TRBD2. Germline CDR1 is MNHEY and CDR2 is SVGEGT. With 6 bases clipped from V and 9 bases from J, the junction kept 9 bases outside the gene matches. This CDR3 contains 15 residues. Here the CDR3 reads CASRFLAGGRGEQFF. DNA for the CDR3: TGTGCCAGCAGATTCCTAGCGGGGGGGCGCGGTGAGCAGTTCTTC.

This clonotype was recorded at least ten times. The gene calls are TRBV7-9 and TRBJ2-3, with D hard to call. V lost 3 bases and J lost 0, with 4 bases in between. CDR3 length: 13 residues. The V gene's germline CDR1 is SEHNR and CDR2 FQNEAQ (reference sequence). This CDR3 reads CASSFSSTDTQYF. CDR3 sequence (DNA): TGTGCCAGCAGCTTCTCGAGCACAGATACGCAGTATTTT. Supplemented by reference TRBV7-9 and TRBJ2-3, the full variable domain reads DTGVSQNPRHKITKRGQNVTFRCDPISEHNRLYWYRQTLGQGPEFLTYFQNEAQLEKSRLLSDRFSAERPKGSFSTLEIQRTEQGDSAMYLCASSFSSTDTQYFGPGTRLTVL.

This clonotype showed up just a few times. The rearrangement uses TRBV28 and TRBJ2-4; the D is unclear. The CDR3 covers 14 residues. Deletions cut 0 bases from V and 5 bases from J, with 8 bases between. The germline V gene encodes CDR1 MDHEN and CDR2 SYDVKM. CDR3: CASSLWMSENIQYF. The CDR3 DNA reads as TGTGCCAGCAGTTTATGGATGAGTGAAAACATTCAGTACTTC.

This clonotype was observed at least ten times. This rearrangement joins TRBV11-2 to TRBJ1-4; D unresolved. The germline V and J ends were trimmed by 8 bases and 7 bases, with 8 bases remaining between them. The CDR3 spans 11 residues. In germline, CDR1 is SGHAT, CDR2 FQNNGV. The CDR3 DNA reads as TGTGCCAGCCGGCATAGTGAAAAACTGTTTTTT. Residues: CASRHSEKLFF.

The rearrangement joins TRBV7-2 to TRBJ1-5; unclear D gene. V was shortened by 1 base and J by 7 bases, with 8 bases between the two germline ends. Germline CDR1 SGHTA, CDR2 FQGNSA. The CDR3 spans 13 residues. The DNA for the CDR3 is TGTGCCAGCAGCTTAGGGGTAGCGCAGCCCCAGCATTTT. It codes for CASSLGVAQPQHF.

This clonotype was counted ten times or more. The V gene is TRBV7-9, the J gene TRBJ2-6; TRBD1 matches at 10 bases. J lost 1 base, V lost 2 bases, and 5 bases had no gene match. This CDR3 is 18 amino acids long. Germline CDR1 SEHNR, CDR2 FQNEAQ (reference sequence). Here the CDR3 reads CASSLSWDRGSGANVLTF. CDR3 sequence (DNA): TGTGCCAGCAGCTTAAGTTGGGACAGGGGTTCTGGGGCCAACGTCCTGACTTTC.

This clonotype was observed at least ten times. The V and J genes are TRBV6-5 and TRBJ1-1; 10 positions agree with TRBD1. Germline V CDR1 and CDR2: MNHEY, SVGAGI. The V gene end was trimmed by 6 bases and the J gene end by 7 bases; junction bases not matched to a gene: 14. The CDR3 loop spans 16 amino acids. The CDR3, as DNA: TGTGCCAGCAGGTATTACCGGGACAGGGGACACAGTGAAGCTTTCTTT. Its translation is CASRYYRDRGHSEAFF.

The rearrangement uses TRBV5-5 and TRBJ1-1; D remains unclear. Between the trimmed V and J ends, which lost 2 bases and 5 bases, there was a span of 10 bases. The CDR3 is 13 amino acids. Germline-derived CDR1 and CDR2 are SGHKS and YYEKEE (reference sequence). The DNA of the CDR3 is TGTGCCAGCAGCTTCTCAACAGCTACTGAAGCTTTCTTT. Amino acids: CASSFSTATEAFF. The full variable domain, completed using reference TRBV5-5 and TRBJ1-1, is DAGVTQSPTHLIKTRGQQVTLRCSPISGHKSVSWYQQVLGQGPQFIFQYYEKEERGRGNFPDRFSARQFPNYSSELNVNALLLGDSALYLCASSFSTATEAFFGQGTRLTVV.

This clonotype was detected ten times or more. The rearrangement links TRBV29-1 to TRBJ1-5; D gene ambiguous. The germline V gene has CDR1 SQVTM and CDR2 ANQGSEA. Trimming removed 6 bases at V and 2 bases at J, with 8 bases between. The CDR3 has 12 amino acids. The CDR3 loop is CSVSQGNQPQHF. The DNA for the CDR3 is TGCAGCGTGTCCCAGGGCAATCAGCCCCAGCATTTT. The entire variable domain, with the rest obtained from reference TRBV29-1 and TRBJ1-5, is as follows: SAVISQKPSRDICQRGTSLTIQCQVDSQVTMMFWYRQQPGQSLTLIATANQGSEATYESGFVIDKFPISRPNLTFSTLTVSNMSPEDSSIYLCSVSQGNQPQHFGDGTRLSIL.

Worth noting for this clonotype: Given a much more abundant clone one base away, this may be a read error. The chain employs TRBV7-8 and TRBJ2-1; 10 nucleotides line up with TRBD2. CDR3 length equals 17 residues. CDR1 is SGHVS and CDR2 is FQNEAQ in the germline V gene. Trimming took 4 bases from V and 8 from J; bases not matched to a gene: 14. CDR3 DNA sequence: TGTGCCAGCAGCTCACCGGGGGCTAGCGGGAGAGGGTATGAGCAGTTCTTC. This codes for CASSSPGASGRGYEQFF.

This chain connects TRBV6-4 to TRBJ2-3; TRBD2 might be the D (6 bases). V lost 3 bases to trimming and J lost 4 bases, with 11 bases between them. This CDR3 has 14 residues. Germline CDR1 MRHNA, CDR2 SNTAGT. The CDR3 loop is CASSDRGGADTQYF. Here the CDR3 DNA reads TGTGCCAGCAGTGATCGGGGCGGGGCAGATACGCAGTATTTT.

This clonotype was recorded at least ten times. The chain uses TRBV7-9 and TRBJ1-2; no reliable D call. Per the germline V gene, CDR1 is SEHNR and CDR2 is FQNEAQ (reference sequence). Deletions cut 1 base from V and 8 bases from J, with 8 bases between. This CDR3 is 12 amino acids long. DNA for the CDR3: TGTGCCAGCAGCTTAGGTCCTGCCGGCTACACCTTC. Translating it yields CASSLGPAGYTF.

This clonotype was detected many times. V is TRBV20-1 and J is TRBJ2-3; TRBD1 or TRBD2 may be the D gene (5 bases each). This CDR3 contains 14 residues. Trimming pared 3 bases from V and 1 base from J, leaving 11 bases between. CDR1 is DFQATT, CDR2 SNEGSKA, per germline (reference sequence). CDR3 residues: CSARGELGTDTQYF. The CDR3 coding sequence is TGCAGTGCTAGGGGGGAGCTTGGCACAGATACGCAGTATTTT.

This clonotype has a count of ten or more. The chain couples TRBV6-6 to TRBJ2-7; 12 bases line up with TRBD2. The germline CDR1 and CDR2 sequences are MNHNY and SVGAGI (reference sequence). Germline trimming cut 5 bases from V and 7 bases from J; bases unmatched to any gene: 12. The CDR3 is 16 amino acids. The CDR3 protein is CASSDIGLAGLYEQYF. Written as DNA, the CDR3 is TGTGCCAGCAGTGATATCGGACTAGCGGGATTGTATGAGCAGTACTTC.

This clonotype was counted many times. This rearrangement joins TRBV27 to TRBJ2-1; 7 bases match TRBD2. This CDR3 has 15 amino acids. From germline, CDR1 is MNHEY and CDR2 SMNVEV (reference sequence). V gave up 3 bases and J gave up 0 bases; unmatched junction bases: 2. This CDR3 is CASSLRGSSYNEQFF. For the CDR3, the DNA is TGTGCCAGCAGTTTGCGGGGGAGCTCCTACAATGAGCAGTTCTTC.

At least ten counts were recorded for this clonotype. V is TRBV2 and J is TRBJ1-6, with 8 bases lining up with TRBD1. The CDR3 length is 14 residues. The V and J ends lost 6 bases and 10 bases, in that order; junction bases with no gene match: 8. Germline loops: CDR1 SNHLY, CDR2 FYNNEI. The CDR3: CASSQDRVKSPLHF. CDR3 bases: TGTGCCAGCAGCCAGGACAGGGTTAAGTCACCCCTCCACTTT. The full variable domain, with the rest looked up from reference TRBV2 and TRBJ1-6, is EPEVTQTPSHQVTQMGQEVILRCVPISNHLYFYWYRQILGQKVEFLVSFYNNEISEKSEIFDDQFSVERPDGSNFTLKIRSTKLEDSAMYFCASSQDRVKSPLHFGNGTRLTVT.

Many counts were recorded for this clonotype. This sequence joins TRBV5-6 and TRBJ2-7; TRBD2 is a possible D gene (6 bases). The germline gives CDR1 SGHDT, CDR2 YYEEEE. Trimming pared 0 bases from V and 2 bases from J, leaving 15 bases between. This CDR3 contains 16 residues. The CDR3 nucleotides are TGTGCCAGCAGCTTGGAGGGGAGACTAGAGGCCTACGAGCAGTACTTC. Protein sequence: CASSLEGRLEAYEQYF.

The chain couples TRBV7-2 to TRBJ2-7, with TRBD2 identical over 15 bases. The V gene's germline CDR1 is SGHTA and CDR2 FQGNSA. The CDR3 loop spans 14 amino acids. With 5 bases clipped from V and 6 bases from J, the junction kept 2 bases outside the gene matches. The CDR3 reads CASSGLAGGSEQYF. CDR3 nucleotide sequence: TGTGCCAGCAGCGGACTAGCGGGAGGGTCCGAGCAGTACTTC.

In nucleotides, the CDR3 is TGCAGCGGTATTCGGACTAGCGGGTACAATGAGCAGTTCTTC. Residues: CSGIRTSGYNEQFF. The chain joins TRBV29-1 to TRBJ2-1; 11 nucleotides align to TRBD2. Trimming cost V 7 bases and J 4 bases; bases outside gene matches: 6. In germline, CDR1 is SQVTM, CDR2 ANQGSEA. The CDR3 runs to 14 residues.

This clonotype was picked up many times. The rearrangement links TRBV3-1 to TRBJ2-1; D tentatively fits TRBD1 or TRBD2 (6 bases each). Deletions cut 5 bases from V and 5 bases from J, with 13 bases between. Germline CDR1 is LGHDT and CDR2 is YNNKEL (reference sequence). The CDR3 is 14 amino acids. The CDR3 is CASSTPGADNEQFF. In nucleotides, the CDR3 is TGTGCCAGCAGCACGCCGGGGGCAGACAATGAGCAGTTCTTC.

This clonotype showed up just a few times. This chain connects TRBV5-4 to TRBJ2-1, with 8 bases aligning to TRBD2. The V and J ends lost 4 bases and 5 bases, in that order; junction bases with no gene match: 8. The CDR3 sequence is 15 residues long. The V gene's germline CDR1 is SGHNT and CDR2 YYREEE (reference sequence). CDR3 sequence: CASSPDSRGDNEQFF. DNA of the CDR3: TGTGCCAGCAGCCCCGACTCGCGGGGGGACAATGAGCAGTTCTTC.